This is a list of T cell receptor beta chains from one sample in a study of PD-1 blockade in classical Hodgkin lymphoma. The assay was immunoSEQ multiplex PCR, and TCRdb's table has in-frame clones only and misses some. The sample holds about 15,000 clones, roughly 80% seen once. The sample in question was CD4+ T cells from blood, obtained at baseline. The receptors originated from a human donor with classical Hodgkin lymphoma. CDR3s include the opening cysteine and the closing phenylalanine or tryptophan. A D gene is named only where the DNA matches it firmly. Size tells how often a clone was seen (once, few, many) or the class of an expanded clone, and some rows leave it out.

abundance: -
d_gene: -
v_gene: TRBV5-1
j_gene: TRBJ2-1
CDR3aa: CASAPESSYNEQFF
CDR3nt: TGCGCCAGCGCCCCGGAGAGCTCCTACAATGAGCAGTTCTTC

abundance: -
d_gene: -
v_gene: TRBV6-6
j_gene: TRBJ1-5
CDR3aa: CASSYSIQVGNQPQHF
CDR3nt: TGTGCCAGCAGTTACTCGATTCAGGTTGGCAATCAGCCCCAGCATTTT

abundance: -
d_gene: TRBD1
v_gene: TRBV10-3
j_gene: TRBJ2-7
CDR3aa: CAISDSGTGLYEQYF
CDR3nt: TGTGCCATCAGTGATTCTGGGACAGGCCTCTACGAGCAGTACTTC

abundance: -
d_gene: TRBD2
v_gene: TRBV7-9
j_gene: TRBJ2-7
CDR3aa: CASNAPGTSGYYEQYF
CDR3nt: TGTGCCAGCAACGCACCCGGGACTAGCGGGTACTACGAGCAGTACTTC

abundance: -
d_gene: -
v_gene: TRBV28
j_gene: TRBJ1-4
CDR3aa: CASSFVREKLFF
CDR3nt: TGTGCCAGCAGTTTTGTAAGGGAAAAACTGTTTTTT

abundance: -
d_gene: -
v_gene: TRBV5-1
j_gene: TRBJ2-1
CDR3aa: CASSKDGNEQFF
CDR3nt: TGCGCCAGCAGCAAGGACGGCAATGAGCAGTTCTTC

abundance: -
d_gene: -
v_gene: TRBV19
j_gene: TRBJ2-7
CDR3aa: CASTIRLDPSYEQYF
CDR3nt: TGTGCCAGTACCATCCGACTAGACCCCTCCTACGAGCAGTACTTC

abundance: -
d_gene: TRBD1
v_gene: TRBV18
j_gene: TRBJ1-4
CDR3aa: CASSLQPLGTGAEKLFF
CDR3nt: TGTGCCAGCTCACTCCAGCCCCTCGGGACAGGGGCCGAAAAACTGTTTTTT

abundance: once
d_gene: TRBD1
v_gene: TRBV4-2
j_gene: TRBJ2-3
CDR3aa: CASSQGDRVSTDTQYF
CDR3nt: TGTGCCAGCAGCCAGGGGGACAGGGTCAGCACAGATACGCAGTATTTT

abundance: -
d_gene: -
v_gene: TRBV9
j_gene: TRBJ2-3
CDR3aa: CASSVGTTEGADTQYF
CDR3nt: TGTGCCAGCAGCGTCGGGACGACTGAGGGTGCAGATACGCAGTATTTT

abundance: once
d_gene: -
v_gene: TRBV18
j_gene: TRBJ2-6
CDR3aa: CASSPISGESGANVLTF
CDR3nt: TGTGCCAGCTCACCAATTTCCGGGGAGTCTGGGGCCAACGTCCTGACTTTC

abundance: -
d_gene: -
v_gene: TRBV5-1
j_gene: TRBJ2-3
CDR3aa: CASSSGSTDTQYF
CDR3nt: TGCGCCAGCAGCTCTGGGAGCACAGATACGCAGTATTTT

abundance: -
d_gene: -
v_gene: TRBV7-9
j_gene: TRBJ2-5
CDR3aa: CASTLEVGEQYF
CDR3nt: TGTGCCAGCACCCTGGAGGTCGGGGAGCAGTACTTC

abundance: -
d_gene: TRBD1
v_gene: TRBV10-3
j_gene: TRBJ2-1
CDR3aa: CAILGTGGNEQFF
CDR3nt: TGTGCCATCTTAGGGACAGGGGGCAATGAGCAGTTCTTC

abundance: -
d_gene: -
v_gene: TRBV6-1
j_gene: TRBJ2-7
CDR3aa: CASSENYEQYF
CDR3nt: TGTGCCAGCAGTGAAAACTACGAGCAGTACTTC

abundance: -
d_gene: -
v_gene: TRBV6-1
j_gene: TRBJ1-2
CDR3aa: CASNRGAEPNYGYTF
CDR3nt: TGTGCCAGCAATAGAGGTGCAGAGCCTAACTATGGCTACACCTTC

abundance: -
d_gene: -
v_gene: TRBV6-5
j_gene: TRBJ1-1
CDR3aa: CASSYGGTLLNTEAFF
CDR3nt: TGTGCCAGCAGTTATGGCGGGACCCTGTTGAACACTGAAGCTTTCTTT

abundance: -
d_gene: -
v_gene: TRBV21-1
j_gene: TRBJ2-7
CDR3aa: CASSVGQGAYEQYF
CDR3nt: -

abundance: -
d_gene: TRBD1
v_gene: TRBV7-7
j_gene: TRBJ2-5
CDR3aa: CASSLGVGQGKETQYF
CDR3nt: TGTGCTAGCAGCTTAGGAGTGGGACAGGGGAAAGAGACCCAGTACTTC

abundance: -
d_gene: TRBD2
v_gene: TRBV5-4
j_gene: TRBJ2-1
CDR3aa: CASNLGLAGGLGDEQFF
CDR3nt: TGTGCCAGCAACCTGGGACTAGCGGGGGGCCTGGGGGATGAGCAGTTCTTC

abundance: -
d_gene: TRBD1
v_gene: TRBV18
j_gene: TRBJ1-4
CDR3aa: CASSPLRQGASGKLFF
CDR3nt: TGTGCCAGCTCACCACTCCGACAGGGGGCATCCGGAAAACTGTTTTTT

abundance: once
d_gene: TRBD2
v_gene: TRBV19
j_gene: TRBJ2-1
CDR3aa: CASRGSGGAYEQFF
CDR3nt: TGTGCCAGTAGGGGTAGCGGGGGAGCCTATGAGCAGTTCTTC

abundance: -
d_gene: -
v_gene: TRBV2
j_gene: TRBJ1-2
CDR3aa: CASIEGNYGYTF
CDR3nt: TGTGCCAGCATAGAGGGAAACTATGGCTACACCTTC

abundance: -
d_gene: TRBD2
v_gene: TRBV6-6
j_gene: TRBJ2-5
CDR3aa: CASRLAGSQETQYF
CDR3nt: TGTGCCAGCAGGCTAGCGGGTTCACAAGAGACCCAGTACTTC

abundance: -
d_gene: -
v_gene: TRBV19
j_gene: TRBJ2-7
CDR3aa: CASSIGRRQYF
CDR3nt: TGTGCCAGTAGTATAGGACGCAGGCAGTACTTC

abundance: few
d_gene: -
v_gene: TRBV9
j_gene: TRBJ1-2
CDR3aa: CASSSTGGYTF
CDR3nt: TGTGCCAGCAGCTCGACGGGGGGCTACACCTTC

abundance: -
d_gene: TRBD2
v_gene: TRBV5-1
j_gene: TRBJ2-3
CDR3aa: CASSLGPGRGTDTQYF
CDR3nt: TGCGCCAGCAGCTTGGGTCCAGGGAGGGGCACAGATACGCAGTATTTT

abundance: -
d_gene: -
v_gene: TRBV10-3
j_gene: TRBJ1-2
CDR3aa: CAISESGGGPPYGYTF
CDR3nt: TGTGCCATCAGTGAGTCGGGCGGGGGGCCTCCCTATGGCTACACCTTC

abundance: -
d_gene: TRBD2
v_gene: TRBV27
j_gene: TRBJ2-4
CDR3aa: CASSQLAGGPSAKNIQYF
CDR3nt: TGTGCCAGCAGTCAGCTAGCGGGAGGGCCCTCGGCCAAAAACATTCAGTACTTC

abundance: -
d_gene: -
v_gene: TRBV7-9
j_gene: TRBJ2-5
CDR3aa: CASSLVGGKAETQYF
CDR3nt: TGTGCCAGCAGCTTAGTGGGCGGGAAAGCAGAGACCCAGTACTTC

abundance: -
d_gene: -
v_gene: TRBV10-3
j_gene: TRBJ2-7
CDR3aa: CAISESPSDSRIYEQYF
CDR3nt: TGTGCCATCAGTGAGTCCCCAAGTGACAGTAGGATCTACGAGCAGTACTTC

abundance: -
d_gene: TRBD1
v_gene: TRBV19
j_gene: TRBJ1-1
CDR3aa: CASSKGQGWGTEAFF
CDR3nt: TGTGCCAGTAGTAAAGGACAGGGATGGGGCACTGAAGCTTTCTTT

abundance: -
d_gene: TRBD2
v_gene: TRBV11-1
j_gene: TRBJ2-3
CDR3aa: CASSFSVAGGTDTQYF
CDR3nt: TGTGCCAGCAGCTTTTCCGTAGCGGGGGGAACAGATACGCAGTATTTT

abundance: once
d_gene: TRBD1
v_gene: TRBV9
j_gene: TRBJ2-5
CDR3aa: CASSVKGDRGSTQYF
CDR3nt: TGTGCCAGCAGCGTGAAAGGGGACAGGGGGTCGACCCAGTACTTC

abundance: -
d_gene: TRBD2
v_gene: TRBV7-9
j_gene: TRBJ2-7
CDR3aa: CASSVPGTSDQYEQYF
CDR3nt: TGTGCCAGCAGCGTCCCCGGGACTAGCGACCAATACGAGCAGTACTTC

abundance: -
d_gene: TRBD1
v_gene: TRBV19
j_gene: TRBJ1-3
CDR3aa: CASSSQGTVSSGNTIYF
CDR3nt: TGTGCCAGTAGTTCCCAAGGGACAGTGAGCTCTGGAAACACCATATATTTT

abundance: -
d_gene: -
v_gene: TRBV10-3
j_gene: TRBJ2-4
CDR3aa: CAISESEASGQYF
CDR3nt: TGTGCCATCAGTGAGTCCGAGGCATCGGGGCAGTACTTC

abundance: once
d_gene: TRBD2
v_gene: TRBV7-3
j_gene: TRBJ2-3
CDR3aa: CASDNPGLAGVGTDTQYF
CDR3nt: TGTGCCAGCGACAACCCGGGACTAGCGGGAGTTGGGACAGATACGCAGTATTTT

abundance: -
d_gene: -
v_gene: TRBV5-8
j_gene: TRBJ2-3
CDR3aa: CASSSDSYGVTQYF
CDR3nt: TGTGCCAGCAGCTCCGACTCTTACGGTGTTACGCAGTATTTT

abundance: -
d_gene: -
v_gene: TRBV30
j_gene: TRBJ2-2
CDR3aa: CAWSGWGNTGELFF
CDR3nt: TGTGCCTGGAGTGGGTGGGGGAACACCGGGGAGCTGTTTTTT

abundance: -
d_gene: -
v_gene: TRBV7-6
j_gene: TRBJ2-2
CDR3aa: CASSFTEHANTGELFF
CDR3nt: TGTGCCAGCAGCTTTACGGAGCACGCGAACACCGGGGAGCTGTTTTTT

abundance: -
d_gene: TRBD1
v_gene: TRBV15
j_gene: TRBJ1-1
CDR3aa: CATSRDRDRETFF
CDR3nt: TGTGCCACCAGCAGAGACCGGGACAGGGAAACTTTCTTT

abundance: -
d_gene: -
v_gene: TRBV6-5
j_gene: TRBJ1-5
CDR3aa: CASSPLPAGQPQHF
CDR3nt: TGTGCCAGCAGTCCCCTCCCCGCGGGGCAGCCCCAGCATTTT

abundance: -
d_gene: TRBD1
v_gene: TRBV5-4
j_gene: TRBJ1-2
CDR3aa: CASSLPGTVVYGYTF
CDR3nt: TGTGCCAGCAGCTTGCCCGGGACAGTGGTCTATGGCTACACCTTC

abundance: -
d_gene: TRBD1
v_gene: TRBV2
j_gene: TRBJ1-4
CDR3aa: CASSRQGFNEKLFF
CDR3nt: TGTGCCAGCAGCCGACAGGGATTTAATGAAAAACTGTTTTTT

abundance: -
d_gene: -
v_gene: TRBV28
j_gene: TRBJ2-4
CDR3aa: CASSLTWRGAKNIQYF
CDR3nt: TGTGCCAGCAGTTTGACGTGGAGGGGAGCCAAAAACATTCAGTACTTC

abundance: -
d_gene: -
v_gene: TRBV28
j_gene: TRBJ2-5
CDR3aa: CASSFRRTPKETQYF
CDR3nt: TGTGCCAGCAGTTTCCGCCGGACACCTAAAGAGACCCAGTACTTC

abundance: -
d_gene: -
v_gene: TRBV7-9
j_gene: TRBJ2-1
CDR3aa: CASSLVGGRWVNEQFF
CDR3nt: TGTGCCAGCAGCTTAGTTGGGGGGAGGTGGGTCAATGAGCAGTTCTTC

abundance: -
d_gene: -
v_gene: TRBV30
j_gene: TRBJ2-2
CDR3aa: CAWSSRPGVGELFF
CDR3nt: TGTGCCTGGAGTTCCCGACCGGGAGTGGGGGAGCTGTTTTTT

abundance: few
d_gene: TRBD2
v_gene: TRBV5-1
j_gene: TRBJ2-5
CDR3aa: CASSLRPSGDQETQYF
CDR3nt: TGCGCCAGCAGCTTGCGTCCTAGCGGAGACCAAGAGACCCAGTACTTC

abundance: -
d_gene: TRBD1
v_gene: TRBV6-5
j_gene: TRBJ2-5
CDR3aa: CASRRRQGETQYF
CDR3nt: TGTGCCAGCAGGCGTCGACAGGGGGAGACCCAGTACTTC

abundance: -
d_gene: -
v_gene: TRBV19
j_gene: TRBJ2-2
CDR3aa: CASSIDMWQLTGELFF
CDR3nt: TGTGCCAGTAGTATAGATATGTGGCAACTCACCGGGGAGCTGTTTTTT